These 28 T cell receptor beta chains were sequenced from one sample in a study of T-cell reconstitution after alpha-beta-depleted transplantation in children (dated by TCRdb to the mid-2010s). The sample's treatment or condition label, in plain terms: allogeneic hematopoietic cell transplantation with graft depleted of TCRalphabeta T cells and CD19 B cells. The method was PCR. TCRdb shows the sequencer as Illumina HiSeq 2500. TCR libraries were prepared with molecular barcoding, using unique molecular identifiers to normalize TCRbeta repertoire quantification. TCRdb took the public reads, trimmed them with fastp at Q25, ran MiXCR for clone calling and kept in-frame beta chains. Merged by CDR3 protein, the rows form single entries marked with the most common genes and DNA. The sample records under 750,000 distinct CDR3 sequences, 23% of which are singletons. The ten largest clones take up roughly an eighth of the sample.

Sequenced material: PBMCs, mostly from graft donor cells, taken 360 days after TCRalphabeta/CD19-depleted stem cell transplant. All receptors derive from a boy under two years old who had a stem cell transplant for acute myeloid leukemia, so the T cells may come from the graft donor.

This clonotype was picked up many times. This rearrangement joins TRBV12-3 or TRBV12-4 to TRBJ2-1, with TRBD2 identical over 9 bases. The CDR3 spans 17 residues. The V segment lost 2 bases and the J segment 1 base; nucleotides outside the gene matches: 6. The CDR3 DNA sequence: TGTGCCAGCAGTTTATGGGCGGGGGGGTTGTCCTACAATGAGCAGTTCTTC. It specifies CASSLWAGGLSYNEQFF.

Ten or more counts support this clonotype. In DNA form, the CDR3 reads TGTGCCAGCAGCAGCCGGACAGGGGGAGACACAGATACGCAGTATTTT. This translates into CASSSRTGGDTDTQYF. The genes are TRBV5-5 and TRBJ2-3; 10 positions match TRBD1. The germline V gene encodes CDR1 SGHKS and CDR2 YYEKEE (reference sequence). The CDR3 consists of 16 residues. With 4 bases clipped from V and 2 bases from J, the junction kept 7 bases outside the gene matches. Looking up the rest from reference TRBV5-5 and TRBJ2-3 gives the full variable domain: DAGVTQSPTHLIKTRGQQVTLRCSPISGHKSVSWYQQVLGQGPQFIFQYYEKEERGRGNFPDRFSARQFPNYSSELNVNALLLGDSALYLCASSSRTGGDTDTQYFGPGTRLTVL.

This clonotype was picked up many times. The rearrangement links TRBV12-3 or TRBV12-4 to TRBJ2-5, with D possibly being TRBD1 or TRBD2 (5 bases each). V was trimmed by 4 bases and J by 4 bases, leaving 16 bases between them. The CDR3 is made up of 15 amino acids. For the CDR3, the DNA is TGTGCCAGCAGTTATTCCCGGGGCCCAGGAGAGACCCAGTACTTC. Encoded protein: CASSYSRGPGETQYF.

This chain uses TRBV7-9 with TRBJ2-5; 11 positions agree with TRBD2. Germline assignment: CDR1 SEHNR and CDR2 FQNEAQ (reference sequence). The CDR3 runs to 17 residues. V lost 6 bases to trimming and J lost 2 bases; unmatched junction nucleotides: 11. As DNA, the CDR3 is TGTGCCAGCAGTCCGGGCACGGGACTAGCGGTTCAAGAGACCCAGTACTTC. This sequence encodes CASSPGTGLAVQETQYF.

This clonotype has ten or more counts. The CDR3 DNA is TGTGCCATCAGTGGAAGGACAGGAGCCGTAGAGACCCAGTACTTC. It is translated as CAISGRTGAVETQYF. J is TRBJ2-5 and V is TRBV10-3; 7 positions agree with TRBD1. The germline V gene has CDR1 ENHRY and CDR2 SYGVKD. Trimming removed 4 bases from V and 4 bases from J; junction bases left unmatched: 9. The CDR3 has 15 amino acids.

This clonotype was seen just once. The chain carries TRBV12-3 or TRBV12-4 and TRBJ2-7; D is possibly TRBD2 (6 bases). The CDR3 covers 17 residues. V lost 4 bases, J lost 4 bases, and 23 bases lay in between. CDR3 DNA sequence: TGTGCCAGCAGTTGGGCAGGGCCGGGGGTGAAGGTTTACGAGCAGTACTTC. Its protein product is CASSWAGPGVKVYEQYF.

The CDR3 spells CASSPSFVPRELFF. The CDR3 coding sequence is TGTGCCAGCAGCCCATCTTTTGTCCCCCGGGAGCTGTTTTTT. The genes are TRBV7-9 and TRBJ2-2; D is uncertain. Germline V gene sequence: CDR1 SEHNR, CDR2 FQNEAQ (reference sequence). This CDR3 comprises 14 residues. V was shortened by 5 bases and J by 9 bases, with 16 bases between the two germline ends. The full variable domain, completed using reference TRBV7-9 and TRBJ2-2, is DTGVSQNPRHKITKRGQNVTFRCDPISEHNRLYWYRQTLGQGPEFLTYFQNEAQLEKSRLLSDRFSAERPKGSFSTLEIQRTEQGDSAMYLCASSPSFVPRELFFGEGSRLTVL.

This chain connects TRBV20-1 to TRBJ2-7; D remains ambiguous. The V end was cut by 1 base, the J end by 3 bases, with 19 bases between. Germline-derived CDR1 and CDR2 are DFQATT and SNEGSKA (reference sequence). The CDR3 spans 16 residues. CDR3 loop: CSARAPHAQKYYEQYV. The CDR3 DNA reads TGCAGTGCTAGAGCTCCGCACGCTCAGAAATACTACGAGCAGTACGTC.

CDR3 sequence: CASSLTTGANEKLFF. The CDR3 nucleotides read TGTGCCAGCAGTCTCACAACAGGCGCTAATGAAAAACTGTTTTTT. The chain combines TRBV27 with TRBJ1-4; D is possibly TRBD1 (5 bases). Trimming removed 5 bases at V and 3 bases at J, with 13 bases between. CDR3 size: 15 residues. The germline gives CDR1 MNHEY, CDR2 SMNVEV (reference sequence). Based on the CDR3 plus reference TRBV27 and TRBJ1-4, the full variable domain is EAQVTQNPRYLITVTGKKLTVTCSQNMNHEYMSWYRQDPGLGLRQIYYSMNVEVTDKGDVPEGYKVSRKEKRNFPLILESPSPNQTSLYFCASSLTTGANEKLFFGSGTQLSVL.

CDR3 DNA: TGCGCCAGCAGCCAAGATAGGCAGCCGAACACCGGGGAGCTGTTTTTT. Protein sequence: CASSQDRQPNTGELFF. This chain joins TRBV4-3 and TRBJ2-2; no definite D call. The V gene's germline CDR1 is LGHNA and CDR2 YSLEER. The CDR3 loop spans 16 amino acids. Trimming removed 0 bases from V and 0 bases from J, with 8 bases in between.

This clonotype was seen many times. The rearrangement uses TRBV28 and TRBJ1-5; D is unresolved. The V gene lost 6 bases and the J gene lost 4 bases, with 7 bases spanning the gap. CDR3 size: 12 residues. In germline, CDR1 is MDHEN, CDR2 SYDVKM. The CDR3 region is CASRGGNQPQHF. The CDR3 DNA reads TGTGCCAGCAGAGGAGGGAATCAGCCCCAGCATTTT.

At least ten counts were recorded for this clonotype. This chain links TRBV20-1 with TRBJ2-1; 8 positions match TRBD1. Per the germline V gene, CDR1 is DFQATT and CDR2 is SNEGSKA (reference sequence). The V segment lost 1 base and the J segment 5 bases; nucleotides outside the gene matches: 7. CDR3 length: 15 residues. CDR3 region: CSARARTGYDNEQFF. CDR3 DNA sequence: TGCAGTGCTAGAGCGCGGACAGGGTACGACAATGAGCAGTTCTTC.

CDR3 loop: CASSLTARNEQFF. In DNA form, the CDR3 reads TGTGCCAGCAGCTTGACAGCCAGGAATGAGCAGTTCTTC. The chain is built from TRBV7-2 and TRBJ2-1, with D tentatively TRBD1 (5 bases). The CDR3 totals 13 residues. V was clipped by 3 bases and J by 7 bases, with 10 bases between them. Per the germline V gene, CDR1 is SGHTA and CDR2 is FQGNSA.

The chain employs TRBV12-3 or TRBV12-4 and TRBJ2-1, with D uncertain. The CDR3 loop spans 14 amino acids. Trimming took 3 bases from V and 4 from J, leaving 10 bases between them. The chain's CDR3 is CASSLSAGYNEQFF. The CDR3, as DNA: TGTGCCAGCAGTTTGTCGGCTGGGTACAATGAGCAGTTCTTC.

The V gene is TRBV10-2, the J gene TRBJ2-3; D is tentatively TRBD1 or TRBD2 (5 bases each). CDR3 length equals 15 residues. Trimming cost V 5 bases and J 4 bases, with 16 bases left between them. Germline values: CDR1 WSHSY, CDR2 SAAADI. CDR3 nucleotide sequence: TGCGCCAGCAGTCCCCCGGGACCTGCAGCAGATACGCAGTATTTT. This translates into CASSPPGPAADTQYF.

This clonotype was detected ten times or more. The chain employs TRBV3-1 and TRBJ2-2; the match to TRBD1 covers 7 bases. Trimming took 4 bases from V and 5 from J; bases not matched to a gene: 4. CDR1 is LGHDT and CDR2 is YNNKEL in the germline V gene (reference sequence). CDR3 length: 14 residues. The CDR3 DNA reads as TGTGCCAGCAGCCGAGACAGGGTGACCGGGGAGCTGTTTTTT. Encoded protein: CASSRDRVTGELFF. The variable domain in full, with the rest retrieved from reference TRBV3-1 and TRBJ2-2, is DTAVSQTPKYLVTQMGNDKSIKCEQNLGHDTMYWYKQDSKKFLKIMFSYNNKELIINETVPNRFSPKSPDKAHLNLHINSLELGDSAVYFCASSRDRVTGELFFGEGSRLTVL.

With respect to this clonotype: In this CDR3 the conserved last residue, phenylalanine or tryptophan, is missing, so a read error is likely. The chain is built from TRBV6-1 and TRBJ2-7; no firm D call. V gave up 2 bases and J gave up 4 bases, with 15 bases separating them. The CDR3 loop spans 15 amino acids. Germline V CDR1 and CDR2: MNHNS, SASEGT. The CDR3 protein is CASSESLGIGYEQYG. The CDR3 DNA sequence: TGTGCCAGCAGTGAATCGTTGGGAATTGGGTACGAGCAGTACGGC.

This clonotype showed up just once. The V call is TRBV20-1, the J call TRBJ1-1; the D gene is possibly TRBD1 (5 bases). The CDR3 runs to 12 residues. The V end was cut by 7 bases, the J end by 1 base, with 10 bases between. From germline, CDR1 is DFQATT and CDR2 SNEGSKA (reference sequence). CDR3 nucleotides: TGCAGTGGTGACAGCACGAACACTGAAGCTTTCTTT. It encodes CSGDSTNTEAFF.

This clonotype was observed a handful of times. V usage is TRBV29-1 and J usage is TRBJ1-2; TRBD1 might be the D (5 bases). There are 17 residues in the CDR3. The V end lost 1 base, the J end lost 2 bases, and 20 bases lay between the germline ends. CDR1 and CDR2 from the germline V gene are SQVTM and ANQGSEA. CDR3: CSVEVAPAWTPNYGYTF. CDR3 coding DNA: TGCAGCGTTGAAGTCGCGCCCGCATGGACACCGAACTATGGCTACACCTTC.

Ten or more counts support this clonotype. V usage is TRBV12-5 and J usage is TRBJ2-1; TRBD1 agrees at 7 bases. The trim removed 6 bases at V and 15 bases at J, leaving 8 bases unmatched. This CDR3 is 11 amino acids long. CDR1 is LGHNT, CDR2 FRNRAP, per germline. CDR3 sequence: CASGGTVVRFF. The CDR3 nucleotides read TGTGCTAGTGGCGGGACAGTAGTGAGGTTCTTC.

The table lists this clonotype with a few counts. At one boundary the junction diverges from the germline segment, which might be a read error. CDR3 in amino acids: CASSHDVGSQTLF. For the CDR3, the DNA is TGCGCCAGCAGCCATGACGTGGGGTCCCAAACCTTATTC. The J gene is TRBJ2-7, the V gene TRBV4-3; D remains ambiguous. The CDR3 is made up of 13 amino acids. CDR1 LGHNA and CDR2 YSLEER come from the germline V gene.

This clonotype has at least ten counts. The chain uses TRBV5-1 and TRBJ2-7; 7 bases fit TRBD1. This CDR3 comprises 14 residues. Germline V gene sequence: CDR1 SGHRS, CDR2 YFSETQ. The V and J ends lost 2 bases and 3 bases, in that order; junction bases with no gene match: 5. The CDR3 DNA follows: TGCGCCAGCAGCTTAGGGACAGTGGGCTACGAGCAGTACTTC. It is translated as CASSLGTVGYEQYF.

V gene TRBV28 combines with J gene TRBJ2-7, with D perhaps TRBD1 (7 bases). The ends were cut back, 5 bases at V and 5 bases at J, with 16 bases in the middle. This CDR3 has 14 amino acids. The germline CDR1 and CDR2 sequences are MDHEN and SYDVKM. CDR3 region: CASSRAGGSDEQYV. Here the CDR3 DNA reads TGTGCCAGCAGTCGCGCAGGGGGGAGCGACGAGCAGTACGTC.

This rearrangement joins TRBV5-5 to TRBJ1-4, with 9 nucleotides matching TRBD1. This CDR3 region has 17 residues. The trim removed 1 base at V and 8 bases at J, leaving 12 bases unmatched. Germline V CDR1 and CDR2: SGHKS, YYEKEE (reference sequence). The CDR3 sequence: CASSLRELDRGSEKLFF. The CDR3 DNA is TGTGCCAGCAGCTTGAGGGAACTCGACAGGGGGAGCGAAAAACTGTTTTTT.

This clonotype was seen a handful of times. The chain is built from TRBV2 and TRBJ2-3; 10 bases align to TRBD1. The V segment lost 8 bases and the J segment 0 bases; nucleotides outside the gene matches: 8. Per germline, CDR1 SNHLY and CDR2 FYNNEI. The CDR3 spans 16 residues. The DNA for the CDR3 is TGTGCCAGCCTACCTAGACAGGGGGCCAGCACAGATACGCAGTATTTT. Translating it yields CASLPRQGASTDTQYF.

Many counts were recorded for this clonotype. DNA of the CDR3: TGTGCCAGCAGTGGTACTAGCTCCCCCTTCACAGATACGCAGTATTTT. Translation: CASSGTSSPFTDTQYF. This chain joins TRBV28 and TRBJ2-3; D may be TRBD2 (6 bases). There are 16 residues in the CDR3. CDR1 MDHEN and CDR2 SYDVKM come from the germline V gene. V was pared by 5 bases and J by 2 bases, with 17 bases between.

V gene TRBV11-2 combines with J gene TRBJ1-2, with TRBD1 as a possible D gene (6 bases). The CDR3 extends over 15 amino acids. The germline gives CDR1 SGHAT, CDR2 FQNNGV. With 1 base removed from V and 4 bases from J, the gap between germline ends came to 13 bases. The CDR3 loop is CASSLVRGPSYGYTF. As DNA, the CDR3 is TGTGCCAGCAGCTTAGTTCGGGGGCCTTCCTATGGCTACACCTTC.

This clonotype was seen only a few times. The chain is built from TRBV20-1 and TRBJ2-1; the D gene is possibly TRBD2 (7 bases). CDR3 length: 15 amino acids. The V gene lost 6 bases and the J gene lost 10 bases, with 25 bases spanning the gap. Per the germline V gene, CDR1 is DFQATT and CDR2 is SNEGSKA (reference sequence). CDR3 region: CSAPLLSWGGREQFF. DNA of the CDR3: TGCAGTGCCCCCCTGTTGAGTTGGGGGGGCCGCGAGCAGTTCTTC.